Following are 2 T cell receptor beta chains from one sample sequenced in a study of cytomegalovirus exposure and HLA in healthy donors. Primers: 60 Vbeta forward and 13 Jbeta reverse. The method was immunoSEQ multiplex PCR; TCRdb's version includes in-frame clones alone and lacks a portion of them. The table lists roughly 180,000 clones, 80% of them singletons. The sample taken for sequencing was PBMCs. These receptors all come from a man younger than 40 in good health and CMV-seropositive.

This clone was counted a few times. This sequence joins TRBV18 and TRBJ2-1; 7 bases map to TRBD2. In germline, CDR1 is KGHSH, CDR2 LQKENI. With V trimmed by 6 bases and J by 8 bases, 7 bases remained unmatched. The CDR3 extends over 13 amino acids. CDR3 DNA sequence: TGTGCCAGCTCGCGGACTAGTTTCGATGAGCAGTTCTTC. Residues: CASSRTSFDEQFF.

The genes are TRBV5-4 and TRBJ2-7; 7 bases map to TRBD1. Per germline, CDR1 SGHNT and CDR2 YYREEE (reference sequence). CDR3 length equals 14 residues. Trimming at V came to 2 bases and at J to 2 bases, leaving 4 bases not matched to a gene. CDR3 coding DNA: TGTGCCAGCAGCTTTCGACAGGGACCCTACGAGCAGTACTTC. It is translated as CASSFRQGPYEQYF.